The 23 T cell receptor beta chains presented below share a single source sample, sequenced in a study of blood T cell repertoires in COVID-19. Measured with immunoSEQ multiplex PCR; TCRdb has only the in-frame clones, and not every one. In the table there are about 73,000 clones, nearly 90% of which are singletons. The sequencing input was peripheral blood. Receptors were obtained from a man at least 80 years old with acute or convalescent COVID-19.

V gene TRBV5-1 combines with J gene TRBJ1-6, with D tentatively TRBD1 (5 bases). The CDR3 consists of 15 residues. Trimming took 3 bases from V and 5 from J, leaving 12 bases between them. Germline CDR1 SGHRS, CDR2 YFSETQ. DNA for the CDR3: TGCGCCAGCAGCTGGGGGACTGACGATAATTCACCCCTCCACTTT. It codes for CASSWGTDDNSPLHF.

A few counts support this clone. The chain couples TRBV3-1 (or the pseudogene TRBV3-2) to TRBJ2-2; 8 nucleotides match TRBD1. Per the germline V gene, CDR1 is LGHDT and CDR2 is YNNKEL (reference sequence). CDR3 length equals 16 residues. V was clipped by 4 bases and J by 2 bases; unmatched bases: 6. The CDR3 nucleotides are TGTGCCAGCAGCCTCCGGACAGGGCTTAACACCGGGGAGCTGTTTTTT. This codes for CASSLRTGLNTGELFF.

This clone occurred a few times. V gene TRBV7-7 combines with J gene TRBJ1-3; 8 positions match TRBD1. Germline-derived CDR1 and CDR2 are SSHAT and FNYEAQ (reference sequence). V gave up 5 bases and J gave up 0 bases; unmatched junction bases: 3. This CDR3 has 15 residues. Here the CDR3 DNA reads TGTGCCAGCAGCCTAGGGACAGGCTCTGGAAACACCATATATTTT. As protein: CASSLGTGSGNTIYF.

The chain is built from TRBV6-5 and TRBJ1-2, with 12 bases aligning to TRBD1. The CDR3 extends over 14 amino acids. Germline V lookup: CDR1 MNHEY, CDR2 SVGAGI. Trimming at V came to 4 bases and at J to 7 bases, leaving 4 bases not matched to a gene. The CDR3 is CASSSGQGAAGYTF. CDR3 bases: TGTGCCAGCAGTTCGGGACAGGGGGCGGCTGGCTACACCTTC.

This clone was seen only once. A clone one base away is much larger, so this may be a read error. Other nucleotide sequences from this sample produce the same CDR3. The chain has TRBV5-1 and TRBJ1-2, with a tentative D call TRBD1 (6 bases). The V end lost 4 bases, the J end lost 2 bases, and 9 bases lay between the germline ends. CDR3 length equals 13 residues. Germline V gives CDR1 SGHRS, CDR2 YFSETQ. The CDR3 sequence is CASSPGQNYGYTF. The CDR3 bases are TGCGCCAGCAGCCCTGGACAGAACTATGGCTACACCTTC.

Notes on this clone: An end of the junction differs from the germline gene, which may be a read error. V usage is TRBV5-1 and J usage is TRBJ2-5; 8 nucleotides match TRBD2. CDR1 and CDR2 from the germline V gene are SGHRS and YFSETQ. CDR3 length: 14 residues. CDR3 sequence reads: CARSARGGEETQYF. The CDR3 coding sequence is TGCGCCCGCAGCGCCCGGGGGGGAGAGGAGACCCAGTACTTC.

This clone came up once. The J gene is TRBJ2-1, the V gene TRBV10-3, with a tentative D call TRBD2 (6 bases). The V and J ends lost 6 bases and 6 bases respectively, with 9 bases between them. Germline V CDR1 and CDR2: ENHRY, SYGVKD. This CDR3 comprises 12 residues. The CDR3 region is CAISPGGNEQFF. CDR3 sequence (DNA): TGTGCCATCAGCCCCGGGGGCAATGAGCAGTTCTTC.

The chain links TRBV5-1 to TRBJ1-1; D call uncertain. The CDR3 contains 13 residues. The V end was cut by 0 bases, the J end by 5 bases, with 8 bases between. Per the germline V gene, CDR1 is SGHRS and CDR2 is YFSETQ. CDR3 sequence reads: CASSLDGGTEAFF. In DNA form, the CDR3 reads TGCGCCAGCAGCTTGGACGGAGGGACTGAAGCTTTCTTT. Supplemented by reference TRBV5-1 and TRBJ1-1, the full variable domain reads KAGVTQTPRYLIKTRGQQVTLSCSPISGHRSVSWYQQTPGQGLQFLFEYFSETQRNKGNFPGRFSGRQFSNSRSEMNVSTLELGDSALYLCASSLDGGTEAFFGQGTRLTVV.

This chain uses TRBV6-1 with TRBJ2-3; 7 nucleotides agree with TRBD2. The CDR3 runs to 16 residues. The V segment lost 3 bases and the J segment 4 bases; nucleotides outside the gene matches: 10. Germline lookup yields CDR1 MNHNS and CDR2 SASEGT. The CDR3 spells CASSERGGSGSDTQYF. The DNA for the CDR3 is TGTGCCAGCAGTGAGAGGGGCGGGAGCGGGTCAGATACGCAGTATTTT.

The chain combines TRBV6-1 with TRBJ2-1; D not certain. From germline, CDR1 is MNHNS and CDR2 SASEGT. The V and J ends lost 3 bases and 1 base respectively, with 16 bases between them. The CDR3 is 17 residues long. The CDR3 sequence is CASSDPLEIMSYNEQFF. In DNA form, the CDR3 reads TGTGCCAGCAGTGATCCACTTGAGATTATGTCCTACAATGAGCAGTTCTTC.

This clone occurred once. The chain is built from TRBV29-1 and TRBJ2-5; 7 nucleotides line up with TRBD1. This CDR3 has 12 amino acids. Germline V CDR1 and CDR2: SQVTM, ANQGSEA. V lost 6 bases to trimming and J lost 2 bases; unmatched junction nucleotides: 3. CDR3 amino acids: CSVGTAQETQYF. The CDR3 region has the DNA TGCAGCGTCGGGACAGCACAAGAGACCCAGTACTTC.

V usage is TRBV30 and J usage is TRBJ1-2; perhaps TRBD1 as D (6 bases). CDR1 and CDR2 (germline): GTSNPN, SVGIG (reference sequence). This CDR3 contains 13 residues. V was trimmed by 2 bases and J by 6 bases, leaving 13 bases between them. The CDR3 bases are TGTGCCTGGAGTACCGGGACAAATCATGGCTACACCTTC. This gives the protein CAWSTGTNHGYTF. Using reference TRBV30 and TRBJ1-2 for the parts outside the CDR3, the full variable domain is SQTIHQWPATLVQPVGSPLSLECTVEGTSNPNLYWYRQAAGRGLQLLFYSVGIGQISSEVPQNLSASRPQDRQFILSSKKLLLSDSGFYLCAWSTGTNHGYTFGSGTRLTVV.

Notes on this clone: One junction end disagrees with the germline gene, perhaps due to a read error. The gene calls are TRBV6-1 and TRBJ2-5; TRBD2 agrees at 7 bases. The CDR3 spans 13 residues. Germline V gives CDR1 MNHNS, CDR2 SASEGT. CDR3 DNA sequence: TGTGCCAGCAGAGAAGCGGGGTCGGGAACCCAGTACTTC. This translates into CASREAGSGTQYF.

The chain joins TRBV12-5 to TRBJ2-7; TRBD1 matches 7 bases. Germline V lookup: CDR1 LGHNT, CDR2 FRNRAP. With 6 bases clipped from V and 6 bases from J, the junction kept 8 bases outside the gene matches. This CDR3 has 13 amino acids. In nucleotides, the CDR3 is TGTGCTAGTGGAGAGGGGGCGAGGCGCGAGCAGTACTTC. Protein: CASGEGARREQYF.

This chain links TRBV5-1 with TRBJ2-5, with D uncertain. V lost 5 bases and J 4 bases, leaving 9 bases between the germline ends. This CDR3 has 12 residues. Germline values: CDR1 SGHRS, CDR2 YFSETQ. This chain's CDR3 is CASRSGGETQYF. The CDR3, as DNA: TGCGCCAGCAGATCAGGTGGAGAGACCCAGTACTTC.

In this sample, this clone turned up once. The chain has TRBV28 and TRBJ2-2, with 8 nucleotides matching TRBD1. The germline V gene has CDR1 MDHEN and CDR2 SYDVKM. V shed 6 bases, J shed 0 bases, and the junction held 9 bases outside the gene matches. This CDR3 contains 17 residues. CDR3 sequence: CASSISGGGSNTGELFF. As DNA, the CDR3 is TGTGCCAGCAGCATCTCAGGGGGCGGATCGAACACCGGGGAGCTGTTTTTT.

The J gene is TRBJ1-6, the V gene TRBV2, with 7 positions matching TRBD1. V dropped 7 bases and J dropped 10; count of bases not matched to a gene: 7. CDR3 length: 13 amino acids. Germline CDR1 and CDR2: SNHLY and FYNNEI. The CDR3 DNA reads TGTGCCAGCATCGGGACAGTCGGGTCACCCCTCCACTTT. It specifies CASIGTVGSPLHF.

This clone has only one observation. The CDR3 region has the DNA TGTGCCAGCTCACCTTTTTGGGACATCTCCTACAATGAGCAGTTCTTC. Its protein product is CASSPFWDISYNEQFF. The chain uses TRBV18 and TRBJ2-1, with D perhaps matching TRBD1 (6 bases). Trimming shortened V by 3 bases and J by 0 bases, and 12 bases separated the two germline ends. CDR1 and CDR2 from the germline V gene are KGHSH and LQKENI. The CDR3 is made up of 16 amino acids.

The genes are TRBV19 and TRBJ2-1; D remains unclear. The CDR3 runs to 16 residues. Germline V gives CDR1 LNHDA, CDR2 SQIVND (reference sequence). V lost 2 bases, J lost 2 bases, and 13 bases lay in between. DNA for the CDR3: TGTGCCAGTAGTATAAAGAACAGTGCCACCTACAATGAGCAGTTCTTC. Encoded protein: CASSIKNSATYNEQFF.

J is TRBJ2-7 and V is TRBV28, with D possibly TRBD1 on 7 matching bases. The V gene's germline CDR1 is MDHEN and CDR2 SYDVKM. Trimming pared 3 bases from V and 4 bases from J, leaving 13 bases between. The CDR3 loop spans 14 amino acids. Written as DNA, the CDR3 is TGTGCCAGCAGTTTGCTCGCGGGACAGTACGAGCAGTACTTC. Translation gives CASSLLAGQYEQYF.

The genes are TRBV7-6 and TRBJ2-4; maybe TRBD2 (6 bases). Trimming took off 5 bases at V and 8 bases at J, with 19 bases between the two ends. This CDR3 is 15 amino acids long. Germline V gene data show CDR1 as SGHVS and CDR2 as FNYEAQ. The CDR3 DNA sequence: TGTGCCAGCAGCCTGGGGCGGAGGGGCGGTGACATTCAGTACTTC. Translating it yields CASSLGRRGGDIQYF. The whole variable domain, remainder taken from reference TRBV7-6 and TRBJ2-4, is GAGVSQSPRYKVTKRGQDVALRCDPISGHVSLYWYRQALGQGPEFLTYFNYEAQQDKSGLPNDRFSAERPEGSISTLTIQRTEQRDSAMYRCASSLGRRGGDIQYFGAGTRLSVL.

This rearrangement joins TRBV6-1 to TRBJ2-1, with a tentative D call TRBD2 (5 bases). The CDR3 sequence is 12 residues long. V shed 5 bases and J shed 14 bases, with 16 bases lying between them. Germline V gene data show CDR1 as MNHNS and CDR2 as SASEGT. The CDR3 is CASSLGPDGEFF. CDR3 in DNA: TGTGCCAGCAGTTTGGGCCCGGACGGGGAGTTCTTC.

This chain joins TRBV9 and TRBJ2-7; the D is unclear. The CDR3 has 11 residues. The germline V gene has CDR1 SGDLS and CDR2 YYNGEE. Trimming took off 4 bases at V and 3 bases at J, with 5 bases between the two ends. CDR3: CASSPGYEQYF. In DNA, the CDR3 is TGTGCCAGCAGCCCCGGCTACGAGCAGTACTTC.